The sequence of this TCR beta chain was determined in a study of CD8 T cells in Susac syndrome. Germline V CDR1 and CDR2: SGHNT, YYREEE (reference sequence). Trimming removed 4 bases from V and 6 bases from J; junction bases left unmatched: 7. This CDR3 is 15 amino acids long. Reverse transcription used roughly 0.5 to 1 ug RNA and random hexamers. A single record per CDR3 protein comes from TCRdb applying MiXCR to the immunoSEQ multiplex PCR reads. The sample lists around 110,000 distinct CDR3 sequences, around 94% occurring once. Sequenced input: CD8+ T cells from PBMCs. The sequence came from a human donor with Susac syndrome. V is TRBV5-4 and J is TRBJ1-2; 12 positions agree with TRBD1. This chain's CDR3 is CASSPEGQGANGYTF. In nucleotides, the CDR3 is TGTGCCAGCAGCCCGGAGGGACAGGGGGCCAATGGCTACACCTTC.